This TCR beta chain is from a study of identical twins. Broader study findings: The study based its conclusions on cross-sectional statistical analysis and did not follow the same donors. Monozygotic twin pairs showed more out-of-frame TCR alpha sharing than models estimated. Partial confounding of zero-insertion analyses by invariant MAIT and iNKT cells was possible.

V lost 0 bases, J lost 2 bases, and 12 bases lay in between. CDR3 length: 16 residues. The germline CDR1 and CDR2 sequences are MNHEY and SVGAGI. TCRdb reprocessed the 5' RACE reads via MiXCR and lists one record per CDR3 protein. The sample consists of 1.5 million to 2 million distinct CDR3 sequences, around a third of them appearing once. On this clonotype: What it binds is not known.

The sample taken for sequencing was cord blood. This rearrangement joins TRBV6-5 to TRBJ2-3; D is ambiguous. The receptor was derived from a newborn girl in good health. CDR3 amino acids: CASSYSASAATDTQYF. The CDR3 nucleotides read TGTGCCAGCAGTTACTCAGCCAGCGCCGCCACAGATACGCAGTATTTT.